The 30 T cell receptor beta chains presented below share a single source sample, sequenced in a study of blood T cell repertoires in COVID-19. Libraries were prepared by immunoSEQ multiplex PCR; TCRdb keeps only in-frame clonotypes and omits some of them. The sample lists about 200,000 clones, 80% to 90% occurring once. What was sequenced was peripheral blood. The source of these receptors is a human donor in a cohort sampled during active COVID-19.

V gene TRBV13 combines with J gene TRBJ1-1, with D tentatively TRBD1 (5 bases). CDR1 PRHDT and CDR2 FYEKMQ come from the germline V gene (reference sequence). With 2 bases removed from V and 9 bases from J, the gap between germline ends came to 13 bases. This CDR3 is built from 13 residues. The CDR3 sequence: CASSLKGLGKAFF. CDR3 DNA sequence: TGTGCCAGCAGCTTAAAGGGGCTGGGGAAAGCTTTCTTT.

The rearrangement links TRBV29-1 to TRBJ2-2; the D gene is possibly TRBD1 (6 bases). This CDR3 spans 13 amino acids. CDR1 and CDR2 from the germline V gene are SQVTM and ANQGSEA. Trimming removed 5 bases from V and 4 bases from J, with 11 bases in between. CDR3 in amino acids: CSVRGLGTGELFF. The CDR3 DNA follows: TGCAGCGTTAGGGGGTTGGGCACCGGGGAGCTGTTTTTT.

The chain combines TRBV27 with TRBJ2-5; 9 nucleotides match TRBD2. This CDR3 is 17 amino acids long. Trimming took 4 bases from V and 5 from J; bases not matched to a gene: 14. The V gene's germline CDR1 is MNHEY and CDR2 SMNVEV (reference sequence). CDR3 nucleotide sequence: TGTGCCAGCAGTTCTTTGTTAGCGGGAGCCCCAGGGGAGACCCAGTACTTC. It translates to CASSSLLAGAPGETQYF.

The chain uses TRBV28 and TRBJ2-7, with a possible D match to TRBD2 (5 bases). With 2 bases removed from V and 7 bases from J, the gap between germline ends came to 15 bases. Per germline, CDR1 MDHEN and CDR2 SYDVKM. The CDR3 spans 14 residues. CDR3 sequence (DNA): TGTGCCAGCAGTTTAAGGGCCCCATCGGGAGAGCAGTACTTC. It is translated as CASSLRAPSGEQYF.

The chain couples TRBV28 to TRBJ2-1; 12 nucleotides agree with TRBD1. The germline V gene encodes CDR1 MDHEN and CDR2 SYDVKM. This CDR3 has 16 amino acids. V shed 6 bases and J 8 bases; nucleotides not matched to a gene: 11. The DNA of the CDR3 is TGTGCCAGCAGATTTTTGGGACAGGGGGCCAAGGATGAGCAGTTCTTC. This gives the protein CASRFLGQGAKDEQFF.

V and J are TRBV11-2 and TRBJ2-1; the match to TRBD2 covers 11 bases. J was trimmed by 4 bases and V by 0 bases; bases with no gene match: 5. This CDR3 is 17 amino acids long. Germline CDR1 SGHAT, CDR2 FQNNGV. For the CDR3, the DNA is TGTGCCAGCAGCTTAGAGAGACTAGCGGGGACTTACAATGAGCAGTTCTTC. Protein: CASSLERLAGTYNEQFF.

The CDR3 loop is CASSSDRGNGNQPQHF. CDR3 sequence (DNA): TGTGCCAGCAGTTCCGACAGGGGGAACGGCAATCAGCCCCAGCATTTT. The rearrangement joins TRBV28 to TRBJ1-5; 9 bases match TRBD1. J gave up 2 bases and V 4 bases, and 6 bases lay outside the gene matches. The CDR3 consists of 16 residues. The germline V gene has CDR1 MDHEN and CDR2 SYDVKM. The full variable domain, in which reference TRBV28 and TRBJ1-5 provide the parts outside the CDR3, is DVKVTQSSRYLVKRTGEKVFLECVQDMDHENMFWYRQDPGLGLRLIYFSYDVKMKEKGDIPEGYSVSREKKERFSLILESASTNQTSMYLCASSSDRGNGNQPQHFGDGTRLSIL.

J is TRBJ2-7 and V is TRBV27, with D perhaps matching TRBD1 (6 bases). Looked up from germline, CDR1 is MNHEY and CDR2 is SMNVEV (reference sequence). Deletions cut 3 bases from V and 2 bases from J, with 11 bases between. The length of the CDR3 is 14 residues. The CDR3 DNA reads TGTGCCAGCAGTTTCCTCGACAGGCCCTACGAGCAGTACTTC. Translating it yields CASSFLDRPYEQYF.

Many counts were recorded for this clone. Other DNA sequences within the sample encode an identical CDR3. J is TRBJ2-1 and V is TRBV5-1; D is unclear. Germline loops: CDR1 SGHRS, CDR2 YFSETQ. The CDR3 contains 12 residues. With 1 base removed from V and 4 bases from J, the gap between germline ends came to 3 bases. CDR3 DNA: TGCGCCAGCAGCTTGCAATACAATGAGCAGTTCTTC. Its protein product is CASSLQYNEQFF.

This rearrangement joins TRBV7-2 to TRBJ2-3, with D possibly TRBD2 on 6 matching bases. Trimming took off 6 bases at V and 8 bases at J, with 12 bases between the two ends. The CDR3 contains 12 residues. Germline-derived CDR1 and CDR2 are SGHTA and FQGNSA. The DNA for the CDR3 is TGTGCCAGCAGGCCTAGCGCCGGTACGCAGTATTTT. Translated, it gives CASRPSAGTQYF. Using reference TRBV7-2 and TRBJ2-3 for the parts outside the CDR3, the full variable domain is GAGVSQSPSNKVTEKGKDVELRCDPISGHTALYWYRQSLGQGLEFLIYFQGNSAPDKSGLPSDRFSAERTGGSVSTLTIQRTQQEDSAVYLCASRPSAGTQYFGPGTRLTVL.

The chain links TRBV4-2 to TRBJ1-2; D possibly corresponds to TRBD1 (6 bases). V was cut by 4 bases and J by 5 bases, with 17 bases left in between. From germline, CDR1 is LGHNA and CDR2 YNFKEQ. The CDR3 covers 15 residues. The CDR3, as DNA: TGTGCCAGCAGCCCCGCTAGGGGGAATAATTATGGCTACACCTTC. Its translation is CASSPARGNNYGYTF.

This clone is a singleton in its sample. This chain connects TRBV30 to TRBJ1-5, with D possibly matching TRBD1 (6 bases). In germline, CDR1 is GTSNPN, CDR2 SVGIG (reference sequence). The CDR3 sequence is 14 residues long. Trimming stripped 2 bases from V and 4 bases from J, with 12 bases between. As DNA, the CDR3 is TGTGCCTGGAGTAACGGACAGTCTAATCAGCCCCAGCATTTT. This encodes CAWSNGQSNQPQHF.

V is TRBV30 and J is TRBJ1-2; D call uncertain. The V and J ends lost 4 bases and 5 bases respectively, with 20 bases between them. Germline V gene sequence: CDR1 GTSNPN, CDR2 SVGIG (reference sequence). The CDR3 consists of 15 residues. In DNA, the CDR3 is TGTGCCTGGATTTCTTTGGGAGACCCGCCGTATGGCTACACCTTC. Translating gives CAWISLGDPPYGYTF.

The chain employs TRBV12-1 and TRBJ2-1; the tabulated D call, TRBD2, remains unverified against the DNA. TRBV12-1 corresponds to a pseudogene. CDR3 length: 16 amino acids. DNA of the CDR3: TGTGCCAGCAGCTTTCCGGGACTAGCGGGACCCGATGAGCAGTTCTTC. It encodes CASSFPGLAGPDEQFF.

The chain is built from TRBV9 and TRBJ2-2; no clear D. The length of the CDR3 is 14 residues. The V gene's germline CDR1 is SGDLS and CDR2 YYNGEE. The V gene lost 0 bases and the J gene lost 5 bases, with 8 bases spanning the gap. This chain's CDR3 is CASSVAQSTGELFF. CDR3 nucleotides: TGTGCCAGCAGCGTAGCACAGTCTACCGGGGAGCTGTTTTTT. Using reference TRBV9 and TRBJ2-2 for the parts outside the CDR3, the full variable domain is DSGVTQTPKHLITATGQRVTLRCSPRSGDLSVYWYQQSLDQGLQFLIQYYNGEERAKGNILERFSAQQFPDLHSELNLSSLELGDSALYFCASSVAQSTGELFFGEGSRLTVL.

The chain recombines TRBV7-9 with TRBJ2-7; TRBD2 is a possible D gene (6 bases). This CDR3 spans 14 amino acids. Germline CDR1 reads SEHNR; CDR2 reads FQNEAQ (reference sequence). Trimming removed 5 bases at V and 1 base at J, with 12 bases between. The CDR3 DNA reads TGTGCCAGCAGCGCCGGGACTCTTTCCTACGAGCAGTACTTC. Translation gives CASSAGTLSYEQYF.

This clone was seen a handful of times. The sample has other DNA sequences that encode this CDR3 too. CDR3 nucleotides: TGTGCCAGCAGCGTAGGGGCGGGAGGCTACGAGCAGTACTTC. Protein sequence: CASSVGAGGYEQYF. The chain couples TRBV9 to TRBJ2-7, with 8 bases aligning to TRBD2. The CDR3 is 14 residues long. Looked up from germline, CDR1 is SGDLS and CDR2 is YYNGEE. The V and J ends lost 0 bases and 3 bases, in that order; junction bases with no gene match: 2. Complete variable domain (other parts from reference TRBV9 and TRBJ2-7): DSGVTQTPKHLITATGQRVTLRCSPRSGDLSVYWYQQSLDQGLQFLIQYYNGEERAKGNILERFSAQQFPDLHSELNLSSLELGDSALYFCASSVGAGGYEQYFGPGTRLTVT.

The rearrangement links TRBV7-9 to TRBJ2-7, with D tentatively TRBD2 (6 bases). The germline CDR1 and CDR2 sequences are SEHNR and FQNEAQ (reference sequence). V lost 2 bases and J 6 bases, leaving 14 bases between the germline ends. CDR3 length: 14 residues. CDR3 DNA sequence: TGTGCCAGCAGCTTAAATCGGGAGTCGGTCGAGCAGTACTTC. It yields the protein CASSLNRESVEQYF.

This clone was detected many times. The chain is built from TRBV19 and TRBJ2-6, with 10 bases lining up with TRBD1. The J segment lost 4 bases and the V segment lost 10 bases, leaving 10 bases of the junction unmatched. The CDR3 is made up of 16 amino acids. The V gene's germline CDR1 is LNHDA and CDR2 SQIVND (reference sequence). CDR3 in DNA: TGTGCCACCAACCCGGGACAGGGGACCGGGGCCAACGTCCTGACTTTC. It encodes CATNPGQGTGANVLTF.

This clone was detected only a few times. The CDR3, as DNA: TGTGCCAGCAGTTTTGGGGAGACTCAGCCCCAGCATTTT. Translation: CASSFGETQPQHF. This chain links TRBV12-3 or TRBV12-4 with TRBJ1-5, with D unresolved. The CDR3 is 13 amino acids. Trimming pared 3 bases from V and 6 bases from J, leaving 9 bases between.

In the case of this clone: Germline and junction disagree at one end, which may indicate a read error. The chain recombines TRBV6-1 with TRBJ1-1, with 9 bases lining up with TRBD1. This CDR3 is built from 16 residues. Looked up from germline, CDR1 is MNHNS and CDR2 is SASEGT. The CDR3 region has the DNA TGTGCCAGCGGTGAAAGACAGGGGGACGCTAGGACTGAAGCTTTCTTT. This gives the protein CASGERQGDARTEAFF.

V is TRBV7-9 and J is TRBJ1-1; D perhaps matches TRBD1 (6 bases). The CDR3 covers 12 residues. V was clipped by 9 bases and J by 0 bases, with 8 bases between them. Germline values: CDR1 SEHNR, CDR2 FQNEAQ (reference sequence). CDR3: CASDRLNTEAFF. CDR3 in DNA: TGTGCCAGTGACAGGCTGAACACTGAAGCTTTCTTT.

V usage is TRBV15 and J usage is TRBJ2-6, with TRBD2 as a possible D gene (5 bases). V shed 1 base and J shed 2 bases, with 12 bases lying between them. Germline loops: CDR1 LNHNV, CDR2 YYDKDF (reference sequence). CDR3 length equals 17 residues. The CDR3: CATSRVRGSAGANVLTF. The CDR3 DNA reads TGTGCCACCAGCAGAGTCCGCGGGTCGGCTGGGGCCAACGTCCTGACTTTC.

The J gene is TRBJ1-4, the V gene TRBV19; D might be TRBD1 (6 bases). This CDR3 has 15 amino acids. Germline CDR1 LNHDA, CDR2 SQIVND (reference sequence). V was pared by 4 bases and J by 5 bases, with 14 bases between. This chain's CDR3 is CASSKTGWSNEKLFF. CDR3 bases: TGTGCCAGTAGTAAAACAGGGTGGTCGAATGAAAAACTGTTTTTT.

The chain couples TRBV24-1 to TRBJ2-1; TRBD1 might be the D (6 bases). The germline V gene encodes CDR1 KGHDR and CDR2 SFDVKD. The V gene lost 5 bases and the J gene lost 0 bases, with 10 bases spanning the gap. CDR3 size: 15 residues. CDR3 DNA sequence: TGTGCCACCAGTGTAGGGGGTACCTCCTACAATGAGCAGTTCTTC. Translating gives CATSVGGTSYNEQFF.

J is TRBJ2-2 and V is TRBV11-3, with D possibly TRBD2 on 5 matching bases. CDR1 is SGHNT, CDR2 YENEEA, per germline. CDR3 size: 15 residues. Trimming took 5 bases from V and 1 from J, leaving 11 bases between them. The CDR3 loop reads CASSKTRGNTGELFF. In DNA, the CDR3 is TGTGCCAGCAGCAAAACACGGGGGAACACCGGGGAGCTGTTTTTT.

This rearrangement joins TRBV7-9 to TRBJ1-2; the match to TRBD1 covers 7 bases. From germline, CDR1 is SEHNR and CDR2 FQNEAQ (reference sequence). V gave up 2 bases and J gave up 4 bases; unmatched junction bases: 7. The CDR3 is 15 amino acids. The CDR3 nucleotides are TGTGCCAGCAGCTTACCAGACAGGGCCTCCTATGGCTACACCTTC. It codes for CASSLPDRASYGYTF.

The chain is built from TRBV28 and TRBJ1-6, with 9 bases lining up with TRBD1. The CDR3 loop spans 17 amino acids. Trimming at V came to 4 bases and at J to 6 bases, leaving 10 bases not matched to a gene. Germline V gene lookup returns CDR1 MDHEN and CDR2 SYDVKM. This CDR3 is CASSSGGTGRLNSPLHF. CDR3 bases: TGTGCCAGCAGTTCGGGGGGGACAGGGCGACTTAATTCACCCCTCCACTTT. The full variable domain, in which reference TRBV28 and TRBJ1-6 provide the parts outside the CDR3, is DVKVTQSSRYLVKRTGEKVFLECVQDMDHENMFWYRQDPGLGLRLIYFSYDVKMKEKGDIPEGYSVSREKKERFSLILESASTNQTSMYLCASSSGGTGRLNSPLHFGNGTRLTVT.

The CDR3 nucleotides read TGCGCCAGCAGCTTGAGAGGCGGGGACGAAGAGACCCAGTACTTC. It yields the protein CASSLRGGDEETQYF. V usage is TRBV5-1 and J usage is TRBJ2-5, with D perhaps TRBD2 (6 bases). Germline CDR1 and CDR2: SGHRS and YFSETQ. This CDR3 spans 15 amino acids. V was clipped by 1 base and J by 3 bases, with 13 bases between them.

The chain links TRBV5-5 to TRBJ1-2; 7 bases agree with TRBD1. This CDR3 is built from 14 residues. Germline V gene data show CDR1 as SGHKS and CDR2 as YYEKEE (reference sequence). Trimming cost V 4 bases and J 4 bases; bases outside gene matches: 7. This CDR3 reads CASSQQGLRYGYTF. The CDR3 region has the DNA TGTGCCAGCAGCCAACAGGGGTTGCGCTATGGCTACACCTTC. The variable domain in full, completed from reference TRBV5-5 and TRBJ1-2, reads DAGVTQSPTHLIKTRGQQVTLRCSPISGHKSVSWYQQVLGQGPQFIFQYYEKEERGRGNFPDRFSARQFPNYSSELNVNALLLGDSALYLCASSQQGLRYGYTFGSGTRLTVV.